In its sample, the clone carrying this TCR beta chain was seen many times. Its antigen is as yet unknown. TCR beta CDR3 regions were amplified from RNA. First-round RT-PCR of the TCR CDR3 relied on the HTBI primer set. TCRdb processed the multiplex PCR reads anew with MiXCR; each CDR3 protein has one entry. Of approximately 600,000 distinct CDR3 sequences in the sample, about 14% were seen once. Based on clinical symptoms, serum thyroxine and TRAb, thyroid ultrasound and orbital computed tomography, diagnoses were reached. This record belongs to a study of T cells in Graves' hyperthyroidism and ophthalmopathy. Study conclusions and caveats: Blood also showed most of the thyroid clonotypes that were expanded above 0.001.

This CDR3 contains 15 residues. V dropped 4 bases and J dropped 5; count of bases not matched to a gene: 10. CDR1 is SGHDT and CDR2 is YYEEEE in the germline V gene. Sequencing input: blood. The clonotype was recovered from a middle-aged woman with Graves' ophthalmopathy. The chain has TRBV5-6 and TRBJ2-7, with 9 nucleotides matching TRBD2. In DNA, the CDR3 is TGTGCCAGCAGCCCACAGCGGGAGGCCAGAAACGAGCAGTACTTC. It codes for CASSPQREARNEQYF.